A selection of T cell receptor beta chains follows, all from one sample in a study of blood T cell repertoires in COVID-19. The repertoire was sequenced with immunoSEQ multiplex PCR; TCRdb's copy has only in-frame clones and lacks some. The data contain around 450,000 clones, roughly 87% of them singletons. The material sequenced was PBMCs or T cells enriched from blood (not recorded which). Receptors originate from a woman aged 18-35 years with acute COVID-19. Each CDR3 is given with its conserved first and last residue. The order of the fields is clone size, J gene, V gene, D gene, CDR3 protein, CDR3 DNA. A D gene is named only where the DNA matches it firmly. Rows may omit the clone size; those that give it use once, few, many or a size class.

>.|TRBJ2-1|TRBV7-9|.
CASSAGTLIYNEQFF
TGTGCCAGCAGCGCCGGGACTCTCATATACAATGAGCAGTTCTTC
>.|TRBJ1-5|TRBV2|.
CASSEAVGTGPQHF
TGTGCCAGCAGTGAAGCGGTGGGTACGGGGCCCCAGCATTTT
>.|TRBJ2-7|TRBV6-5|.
CASDSDRSQAEQYF
TGTGCCAGCGACTCAGACAGAAGTCAAGCCGAGCAGTACTTC
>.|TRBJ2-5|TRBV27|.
CASSPPGVGTQYF
TGTGCCAGCAGTCCCCCGGGGGTGGGGACCCAGTACTTC
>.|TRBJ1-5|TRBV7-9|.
CASSFGTNQPQHF
TGTGCCAGCAGCTTCGGGACAAATCAGCCCCAGCATTTT
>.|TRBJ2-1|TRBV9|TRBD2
CASSVRTRGGNEQFF
TGTGCCAGCAGCGTAAGGACTAGGGGAGGGAATGAGCAGTTCTTC
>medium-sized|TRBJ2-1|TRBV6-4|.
CASSERDNEQFF
TGTGCCAGCAGTGAGCGGGACAATGAGCAGTTCTTC
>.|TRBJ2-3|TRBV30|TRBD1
CAWSGTRRGTAQGDTQYF
TGTGCCTGGAGTGGCACTCGAAGAGGGACAGCTCAGGGGGATACGCAGTATTTT
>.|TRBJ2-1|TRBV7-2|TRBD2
CASSLGVAGTSRSYNEQFF
TGTGCCAGCAGCTTAGGAGTAGCAGGGACTAGCAGGTCCTACAATGAGCAGTTCTTC
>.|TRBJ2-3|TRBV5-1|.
CASSLSQGFTDTQYF
TGCGCCAGCAGCTTGAGCCAGGGGTTCACAGATACGCAGTATTTT
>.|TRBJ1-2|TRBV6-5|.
CASSYSLGRASGYTF
TGTGCCAGCAGTTACTCGTTAGGCAGGGCAAGTGGCTACACCTTC
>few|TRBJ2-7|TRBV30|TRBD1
CAWDRDRAYEQYF
TGTGCCTGGGACCGGGACAGGGCCTACGAGCAGTACTTC
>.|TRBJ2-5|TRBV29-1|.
CSVGGAGGETQYF
TGCAGCGTTGGCGGCGCAGGGGGGGAGACCCAGTACTTC
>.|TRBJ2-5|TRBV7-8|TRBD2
CASSSLAGGLAQYF
TGTGCCAGCAGCTCGCTAGCGGGGGGCTTGGCCCAGTACTTC
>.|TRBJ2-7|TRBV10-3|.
CAIRRQSDYEQYF
TGTGCCATCCGGCGGCAGTCAGACTACGAGCAGTACTTC
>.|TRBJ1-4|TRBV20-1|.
CSASGRGQGEKLFF
TGCAGTGCTAGTGGCAGGGGCCAAGGGGAAAAACTGTTTTTT
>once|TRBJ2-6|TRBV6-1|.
CASREGAGANVLTF
TGTGCCAGCAGGGAAGGAGCTGGGGCCAACGTCCTGACTTTC
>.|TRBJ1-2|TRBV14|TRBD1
CASSQADRVYGYTF
TGTGCCAGCAGCCAAGCTGACAGGGTCTATGGCTACACCTTC
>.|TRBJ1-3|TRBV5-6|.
CASSSGGNTIYF
TGTGCCAGCAGCTCTGGCGGTAACACCATATATTTT
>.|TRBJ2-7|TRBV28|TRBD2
CASSLGGTEQYF
TGTGCCAGCAGTCTGGGAGGGACCGAGCAGTACTTC
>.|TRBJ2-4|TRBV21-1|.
CASSKAPQGRGKNIQYF
TGTGCCAGCAGCAAAGCGCCGCAGGGGCGCGGCAAAAACATTCAGTACTTC
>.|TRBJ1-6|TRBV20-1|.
CSATRIFPLHF
TGCAGTGCTACGCGAATTTTTCCCCTCCACTTT
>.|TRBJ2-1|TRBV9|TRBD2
CASSEKGLAINEQFF
TGTGCCAGCAGCGAGAAGGGACTAGCGATCAATGAGCAGTTCTTC
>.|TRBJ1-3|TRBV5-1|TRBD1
CASSRQGAVEGNTIYF
TGCGCCAGCAGCCGGCAGGGGGCTGTCGAGGGAAACACCATATATTTT
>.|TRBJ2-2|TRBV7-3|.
CASSLGGPNTGELFF
TGTGCCAGCAGCTTAGGGGGCCCGAACACCGGGGAGCTGTTTTTT
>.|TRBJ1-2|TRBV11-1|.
CASSLRERDGYTF
TGTGCCAGCAGCTTACGTGAACGGGATGGCTACACCTTC
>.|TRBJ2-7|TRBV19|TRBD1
CASSGQNYEQYF
TGTGCCAGCTCGGGACAGAATTACGAGCAGTACTTC
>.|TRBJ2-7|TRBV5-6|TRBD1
CASSSPTGHEQYF
TGTGCCAGCAGCTCCCCGACAGGGCACGAGCAGTACTTC
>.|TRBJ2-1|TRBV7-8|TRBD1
CASSLTGTGVPTEQFF
TGTGCCAGCAGCTTAACCGGGACAGGGGTTCCCACTGAGCAGTTCTTC
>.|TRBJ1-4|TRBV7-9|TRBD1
CASSGTAVEKLFF
TGTGCCAGCAGCGGGACAGCGGTTGAAAAACTGTTTTTT
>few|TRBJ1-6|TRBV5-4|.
CASSPRQRNSPLHF
TGTGCCAGCAGCCCGCGACAGCGAAATTCACCCCTCCACTTT
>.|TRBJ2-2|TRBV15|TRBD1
CATSRPFDRAPNTGELFF
TGTGCCACCAGCAGACCCTTTGACAGGGCCCCGAACACCGGGGAGCTGTTTTTT
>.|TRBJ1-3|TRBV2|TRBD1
CASGTDGNTIYF
TGTGCCAGCGGGACAGATGGAAACACCATATATTTT